Included here is one T cell receptor (beta chain) sequence, with context. This entry is derived from a study of OX40 agonist ivuxolimab in advanced cancers. The repertoire was sequenced with immunoSEQ multiplex PCR; TCRdb's copy has only in-frame clones and lacks some. This repertoire shows 110,000 or so clones, about 91% found once; its top ten account for about 0.67%. CDR3 length: 15 residues. V lost 7 bases, J lost 1 base, and 6 bases stayed unmatched. Germline loops: CDR1 LNHDA, CDR2 SQIVND (reference sequence). This receptor was taken from an adult with an advanced solid tumor such as melanoma, head and neck, liver or kidney cancer. The sample was CD4+ or CD8+ T cells sorted from blood, taken in a trial of the OX40 agonist ivuxolimab. The genes are TRBV19 and TRBJ2-5; 10 bases align to TRBD1. The CDR3 is CASNPGQGPQETQYF. CDR3 nucleotides: TGTGCCAGTAACCCGGGACAGGGGCCCCAAGAGACCCAGTACTTC.